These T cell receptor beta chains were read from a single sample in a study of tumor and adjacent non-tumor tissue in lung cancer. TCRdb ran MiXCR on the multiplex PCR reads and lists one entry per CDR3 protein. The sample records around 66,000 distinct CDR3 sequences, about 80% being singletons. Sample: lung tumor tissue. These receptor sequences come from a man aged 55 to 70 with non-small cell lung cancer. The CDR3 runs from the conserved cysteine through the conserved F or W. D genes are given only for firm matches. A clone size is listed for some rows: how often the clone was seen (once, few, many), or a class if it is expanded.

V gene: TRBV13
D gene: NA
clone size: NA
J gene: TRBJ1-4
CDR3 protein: CVSSSSPGQALVF
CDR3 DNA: TGTGTCAGCAGCTCGTCCCCGGGACAAGCTCTGGTTTTT

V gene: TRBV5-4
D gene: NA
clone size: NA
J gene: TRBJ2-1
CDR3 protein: CANSLGGLSYNEQFF
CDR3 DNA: TGTGCCAACAGCTTGGGTGGACTATCCTACAATGAGCAGTTCTTC

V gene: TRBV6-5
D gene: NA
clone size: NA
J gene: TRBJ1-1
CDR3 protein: CASSYSRRGGADVFF
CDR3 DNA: TGTGCCAGCAGTTACTCCCGCAGAGGTGGGGCTGATGTTTTCTTT

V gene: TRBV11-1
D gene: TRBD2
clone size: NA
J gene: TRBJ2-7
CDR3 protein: CASSTGSGGEQYF
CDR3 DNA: TGTGCCAGTAGCACCGGGTCGGGGGGGGAGCAGTACTTC

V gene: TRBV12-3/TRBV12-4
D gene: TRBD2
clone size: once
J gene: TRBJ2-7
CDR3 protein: CTSSLTSERAFAHEQYF
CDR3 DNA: TGTACCAGCAGTCTTACTAGCGAGAGGGCCTTTGCCCATGAGCAGTACTTC

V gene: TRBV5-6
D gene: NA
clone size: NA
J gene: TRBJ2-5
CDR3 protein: CASTLFLTETQYF
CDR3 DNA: TGTGCCAGCACCTTGTTTTTAACTGAGACCCAGTACTTC

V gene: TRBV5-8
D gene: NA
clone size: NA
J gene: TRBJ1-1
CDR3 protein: CASSKTGLTETSF
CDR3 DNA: TGTGCCAGCAGCAAAACAGGGCTTACTGAAACTTCCTTT

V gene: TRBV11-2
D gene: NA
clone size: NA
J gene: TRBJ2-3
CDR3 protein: CASSSLPSGQYF
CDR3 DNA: TGTGCCAGCAGCTCGCTCCCCAGCGGGCAGTATTTT

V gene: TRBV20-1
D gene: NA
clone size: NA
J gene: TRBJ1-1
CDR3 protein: CSVGKGAEAFF
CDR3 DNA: TGCAGTGTGGGCAAGGGCGCTGAAGCTTTCTTT

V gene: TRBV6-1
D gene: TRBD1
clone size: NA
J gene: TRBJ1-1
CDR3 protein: CASGEALMTGGSNTEAFF
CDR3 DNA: TGTGCCAGCGGTGAAGCGTTAATGACAGGGGGCTCGAACACTGAGGCTTTCTTT

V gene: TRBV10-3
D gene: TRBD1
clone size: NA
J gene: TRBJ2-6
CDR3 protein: CAITGEGQGAGTNVLTF
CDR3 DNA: TGTGCCATCACTGGAGAGGGACAGGGGGCTGGGACCAACGTCCTGACTTTC

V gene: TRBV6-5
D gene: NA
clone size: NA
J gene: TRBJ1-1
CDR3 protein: CVSSRQDPNMEAFF
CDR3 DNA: TGTGTCAGCAGCCGACAGGACCCGAACATGGAAGCTTTCTTT

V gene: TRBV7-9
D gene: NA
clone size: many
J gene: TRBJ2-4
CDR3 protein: CASSTWAAADKNIQYF
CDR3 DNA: TGTGCCAGCAGCACCTGGGCGGCGGCAGACAAAAACATTCAGTACTTC

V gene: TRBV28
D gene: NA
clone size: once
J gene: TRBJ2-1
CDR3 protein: CASSSGGVYNEQLF
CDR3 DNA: TGTGCCAGCAGTTCTGGTGGCGTCTACAATGAGCAGCTCTTC

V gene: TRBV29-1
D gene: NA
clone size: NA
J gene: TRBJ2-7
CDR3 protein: CSGKTGGTYSYEQYF
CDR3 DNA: TGCAGCGGAAAGACCGGAGGAACTTACTCCTACGAGCAGTACTTC

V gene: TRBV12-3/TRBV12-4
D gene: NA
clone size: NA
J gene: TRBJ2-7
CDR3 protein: CASSHRDTGSYEQYF
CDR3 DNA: TGTGCCAGCAGTCATCGGGACACAGGCTCCTACGAGCAGTACTTC

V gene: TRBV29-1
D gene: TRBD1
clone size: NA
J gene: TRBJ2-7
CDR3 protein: CSARRVGQGSHEQYF
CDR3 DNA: TGCAGCGCAAGAAGGGTGGGACAGGGTTCTCACGAGCAGTACTTC

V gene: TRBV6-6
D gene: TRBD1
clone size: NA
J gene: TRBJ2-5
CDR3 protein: CASGWAGQGDETQYF
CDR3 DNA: TGTGCCAGTGGTTGGGCCGGACAGGGAGACGAGACCCAATACTTC

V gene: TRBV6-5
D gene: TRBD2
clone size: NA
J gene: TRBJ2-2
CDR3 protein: CASSYRWTSERGAGELFF
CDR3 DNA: TGTGCCAGCAGTTACAGGTGGACTAGCGAGAGAGGCGCCGGGGAGCTGTTTTTT

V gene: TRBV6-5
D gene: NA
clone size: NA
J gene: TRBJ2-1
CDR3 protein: CASSYSRRVGNGQSF
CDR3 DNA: TGTGCCAGCAGTTACTCGAGGCGGGTTGGGAATGGGCAGTCCTTC

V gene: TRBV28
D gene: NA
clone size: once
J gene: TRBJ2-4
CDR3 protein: CATGSRAGAKKIQYF
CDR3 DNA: TGTGCCACCGGTAGCCGGGCTGGAGCCAAAAAGATTCAGTACTTC

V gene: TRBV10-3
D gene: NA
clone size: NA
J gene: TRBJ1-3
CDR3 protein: CATFGGSFGNIIYF
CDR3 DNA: TGTGCCACCTTCGGCGGATCCTTTGGAAACATCATATATTTT

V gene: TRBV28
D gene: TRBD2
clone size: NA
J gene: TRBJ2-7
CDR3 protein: CASSLAALEEQYF
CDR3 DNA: TGTGCCAGCAGCCTAGCGGCTTTGGAGGAGCAGTACTTC

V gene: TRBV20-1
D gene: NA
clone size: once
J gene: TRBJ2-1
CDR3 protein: CSARVPGGVNEQFF
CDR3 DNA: TGCAGTGCTAGAGTTCCCGGAGGAGTCAATGAGCAGTTCTTC

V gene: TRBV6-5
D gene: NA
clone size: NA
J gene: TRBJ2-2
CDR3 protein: CACQQGDTGELFF
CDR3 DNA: TGTGCCTGCCAACAGGGAGACACCGGGGAGCTATTTTTT

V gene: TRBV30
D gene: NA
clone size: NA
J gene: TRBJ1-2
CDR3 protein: CIQIGDGYGYTF
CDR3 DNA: TGTATCCAGATAGGGGATGGCTATGGCTACACCTTC

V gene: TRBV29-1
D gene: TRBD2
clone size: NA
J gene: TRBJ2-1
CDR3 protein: CSVGPSGRNEQLF
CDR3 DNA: TGCAGCGTTGGGCCTAGCGGGAGGAATGAGCAGTTATTT

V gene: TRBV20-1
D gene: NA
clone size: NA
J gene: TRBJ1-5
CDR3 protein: CSAEGTGTLCWYSNQPQHF
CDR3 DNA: TGCAGTGCTGAGGGCACCGGGACACTGTGCTGGTATAGCAATCAGCCCCAGCATTTT

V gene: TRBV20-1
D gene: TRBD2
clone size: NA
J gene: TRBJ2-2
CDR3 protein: CSASLAGGPETGELFF
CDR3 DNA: TGCAGTGCTTCTTTAGCGGGAGGGCCGGAGACGGGGGAGTTGTTTTTT

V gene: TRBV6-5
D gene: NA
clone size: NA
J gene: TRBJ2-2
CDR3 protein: CASSYSLANGELFF
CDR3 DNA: TGTGCCAGCAGTTACTCGCTAGCGAACGGGGAGCTGTTTTTT

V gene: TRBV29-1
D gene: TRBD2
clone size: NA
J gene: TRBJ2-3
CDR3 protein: CSAAGTSDTDRQYF
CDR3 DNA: TGCAGCGCCGCCGGGACTAGCGACACAGATAGGCAGTATTTC

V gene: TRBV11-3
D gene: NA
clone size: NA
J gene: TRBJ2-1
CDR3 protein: CASSLDPRSSYNEQFF
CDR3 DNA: TGTGCCAGCAGCTTAGACCCTAGAAGCTCCTACAATGAGCAGTTCTTC

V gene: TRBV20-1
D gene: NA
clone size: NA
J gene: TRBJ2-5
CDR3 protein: CSARGGQESQYF
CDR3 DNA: TGCAGTGCTAGAGGTGGCCAAGAGAGCCAGTATTTC

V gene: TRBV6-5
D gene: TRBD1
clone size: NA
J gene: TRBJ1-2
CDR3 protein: CTSSYGTGSGYTF
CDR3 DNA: TGTACCAGCAGTTACGGGACAGGGAGTGGCTATACCTTC

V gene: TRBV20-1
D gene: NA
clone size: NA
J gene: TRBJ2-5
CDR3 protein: CSASKQGRVEEIQYF
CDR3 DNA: TGCAGTGCTTCGAAACAGGGTAGGGTGGAAGAGATCCAGTACTTC

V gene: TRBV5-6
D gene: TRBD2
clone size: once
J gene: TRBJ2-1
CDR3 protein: CASRADSGRDYNEQFF
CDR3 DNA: TGTGCCAGCCGGGCGGATAGCGGGAGGGATTACAATGAGCAATTCTTC

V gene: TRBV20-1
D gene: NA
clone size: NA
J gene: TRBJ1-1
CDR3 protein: CSDKYGGRVGEAFF
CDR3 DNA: TGCAGTGATAAGTACGGGGGAAGGGTAGGTGAAGCTTTCTTT

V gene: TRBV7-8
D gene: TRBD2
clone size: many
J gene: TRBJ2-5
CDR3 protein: CASSLPSGRRAETQYF
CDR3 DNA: TGTGCCAGCAGCTTGCCTAGCGGGAGACGCGCGGAGACCCAGTACTTC

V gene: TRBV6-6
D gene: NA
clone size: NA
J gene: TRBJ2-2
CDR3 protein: CARSSGHGANTGELFF
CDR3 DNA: TGTGCCAGAAGCTCGGGACATGGGGCGAACACCGGGGAGCTGTTTTTT

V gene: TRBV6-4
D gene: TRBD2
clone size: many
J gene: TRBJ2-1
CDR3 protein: CASSHSGSSYNEQFF
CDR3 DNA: TGTGCCAGCAGCCATAGCGGGAGTTCCTACAATGAGCAGTTCTTC

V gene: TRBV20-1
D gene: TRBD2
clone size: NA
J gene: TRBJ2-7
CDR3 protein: CSATGTSGSFDEQQF
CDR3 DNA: TGCAGTGCTACAGGTACTAGCGGGAGTTTCGACGAGCAGCAATTC

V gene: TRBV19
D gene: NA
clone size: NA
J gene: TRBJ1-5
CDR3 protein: CASSGGRVGNQPQHF
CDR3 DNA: TGTGCCAGTAGTGGAGGTAGGGTAGGCAATCAGCCCCAGCATTTT

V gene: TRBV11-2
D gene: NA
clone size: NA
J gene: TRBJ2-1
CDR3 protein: CVSGLGNVRGDEQFF
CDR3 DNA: TGTGTCAGCGGCTTAGGAAACGTACGGGGCGATGAGCAGTTCTTC

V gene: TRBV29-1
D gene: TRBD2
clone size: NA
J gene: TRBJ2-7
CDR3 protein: CSVEAKGLAGGDEQYF
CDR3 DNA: TGCAGCGTTGAAGCCAAGGGGCTAGCGGGAGGGGACGAGCAGTATTTC

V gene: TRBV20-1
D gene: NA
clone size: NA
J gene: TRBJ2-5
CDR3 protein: CSAHGGSLAETQYF
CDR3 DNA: TGCAGTGCCCATGGGGGGTCTCTGGCTGAGACCCAGTACTTC

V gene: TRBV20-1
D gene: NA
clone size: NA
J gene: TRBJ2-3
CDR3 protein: CNVLTETQYF
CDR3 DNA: TGCAATGTGCTGACAGAAACGCAGTATTTT

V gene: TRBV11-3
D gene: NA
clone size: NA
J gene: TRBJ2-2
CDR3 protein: CDSSADFKGELFF
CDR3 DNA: TGTGACAGCAGCGCAGACTTCAAAGGGGAGCTGTTTTTT

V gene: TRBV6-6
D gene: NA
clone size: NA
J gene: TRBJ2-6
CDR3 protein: CASRSQEAGANILTF
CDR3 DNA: TGCGCCAGCAGATCTCAGGAGGCTGGGGCCAACATCCTGACTTTC

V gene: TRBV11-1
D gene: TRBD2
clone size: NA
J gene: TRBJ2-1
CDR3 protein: CASSLGLVGDNEQFF
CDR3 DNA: TGTGCCAGCAGCCTAGGACTAGTTGGTGACAATGAGCAGTTCTTC